The 28 T cell receptor beta chains presented below share a single source sample, sequenced in a study of blood T cell repertoires in COVID-19. The data were produced by immunoSEQ multiplex PCR, yet TCRdb's version contains in-frame clones alone and is incomplete. The sample carries about 210,000 clones, about 86% recorded once. The sequenced sample consisted of peripheral blood. Every receptor here comes from a man aged 50 or older with active or convalescent COVID-19.

The chain is built from TRBV11-2 and TRBJ1-1; 8 bases agree with TRBD1. Germline CDR1 reads SGHAT; CDR2 reads FQNNGV. CDR3 length equals 14 residues. The trim removed 8 bases at V and 4 bases at J, leaving 9 bases unmatched. CDR3 residues: CASHDGQGSTEAFF. CDR3 in DNA: TGTGCCAGCCACGACGGACAGGGAAGCACTGAAGCTTTCTTT.

The rearrangement links TRBV27 to TRBJ2-1; TRBD2 matches 9 bases. The CDR3 runs 18 residues. V dropped 3 bases and J dropped 0; count of bases not matched to a gene: 9. Germline CDR1 is MNHEY and CDR2 is SMNVEV (reference sequence). The CDR3 loop reads CASSFLLAGRSSYNEQFF. CDR3 DNA: TGTGCCAGCAGTTTTCTCCTAGCGGGAAGGAGCTCCTACAATGAGCAGTTCTTC.

This chain's CDR3 is CAWSKQRESGDTQYF. The CDR3 DNA follows: TGTGCCTGGAGTAAGCAGCGGGAGAGTGGAGATACGCAGTATTTT. This chain connects TRBV30 to TRBJ2-3, with 8 positions matching TRBD2. The V gene end was trimmed by 2 bases and the J gene end by 5 bases; junction bases not matched to a gene: 9. The germline V gene has CDR1 GTSNPN and CDR2 SVGIG (reference sequence). The CDR3 runs 15 residues.

The V and J genes are TRBV12-3 or TRBV12-4 and TRBJ1-1; D uncertain. V was cut by 6 bases and J by 5 bases, with 10 bases left in between. This CDR3 spans 12 amino acids. The CDR3 loop is CASRLPGTEAFF. CDR3 in DNA: TGTGCCAGCAGACTCCCGGGGACTGAAGCTTTCTTT.

V usage is TRBV5-6 and J usage is TRBJ2-1; D is unresolved. Trimming left V 4 bases short and J 0 bases short, with 14 bases between. The CDR3 length is 16 residues. From germline, CDR1 is SGHDT and CDR2 YYEEEE. CDR3 in amino acids: CASSPSAHGSYNEQFF. CDR3 sequence (DNA): TGTGCCAGCAGCCCAAGCGCACACGGCTCCTACAATGAGCAGTTCTTC.

The chain employs TRBV6-5 and TRBJ2-5, with 7 bases lining up with TRBD1. Germline CDR1 and CDR2: MNHEY and SVGAGI. J gave up 4 bases and V 2 bases, and 4 bases lay outside the gene matches. The CDR3 extends over 14 amino acids. The CDR3 sequence: CASSYLAGGETQYF. The DNA for the CDR3 is TGTGCCAGCAGTTACCTGGCAGGGGGAGAGACCCAGTACTTC.

The rearrangement uses TRBV7-6 and TRBJ1-3; no clear D gene. The V end was cut by 5 bases, the J end by 4 bases, with 21 bases between. The CDR3 sequence is 17 residues long. Germline CDR1 is SGHVS and CDR2 is FNYEAQ. DNA of the CDR3: TGTGCCAGCAGCCAGAGCGGACGTCGAACGGGAGGAAACACCATATATTTT. Translation: CASSQSGRRTGGNTIYF.

The chain recombines TRBV11-2 with TRBJ1-1, with D possibly matching TRBD1 (6 bases). Germline-derived CDR1 and CDR2 are SGHAT and FQNNGV. Trimming cost V 5 bases and J 6 bases, with 19 bases left between them. This CDR3 spans 15 amino acids. This CDR3 reads CASSAAQGPVSEAFF. The CDR3 nucleotides read TGTGCCAGCAGCGCGGCACAGGGTCCCGTCTCTGAAGCTTTCTTT. The whole variable domain, filled in from reference TRBV11-2 and TRBJ1-1, reads EAGVAQSPRYKIIEKRQSVAFWCNPISGHATLYWYQQILGQGPKLLIQFQNNGVVDDSQLPKDRFSAERLKGVDSTLKIQPAKLEDSAVYLCASSAAQGPVSEAFFGQGTRLTVV.

The chain is built from TRBV19 and TRBJ2-3; the match to TRBD2 covers 15 bases. The CDR3 has 15 residues. The V gene end was trimmed by 6 bases and the J gene end by 5 bases; junction bases not matched to a gene: 3. The germline gives CDR1 LNHDA, CDR2 SQIVND (reference sequence). CDR3 sequence: CASRWTSGGVDTQYF. DNA of the CDR3: TGTGCCAGTAGATGGACTAGCGGGGGGGTAGATACGCAGTATTTT.

Worth noting for this clone: The sample has other DNA sequences that encode this CDR3 too. V is TRBV29-1 and J is TRBJ1-2; the D is unclear. CDR1 is SQVTM and CDR2 is ANQGSEA in the germline V gene. This CDR3 region has 9 residues. V was clipped by 4 bases and J by 7 bases, with 4 bases between them. This chain's CDR3 is CSVVSGYTF. For the CDR3, the DNA is TGCAGCGTTGTCTCTGGCTACACCTTC.

This clone showed up many times. The chain combines TRBV27 with TRBJ1-5, with a tentative D call TRBD1 (5 bases). Germline loops: CDR1 MNHEY, CDR2 SMNVEV (reference sequence). The V and J ends lost 6 bases and 2 bases respectively, with 14 bases between them. CDR3 size: 15 residues. The CDR3 loop is CASRKGGEGNQPQHF. For the CDR3, the DNA is TGTGCCAGCAGGAAAGGAGGGGAGGGCAATCAGCCCCAGCATTTT.

The chain uses TRBV7-2 and TRBJ1-2, with D perhaps matching TRBD1 (5 bases). The CDR3 totals 13 residues. Trimming removed 1 base from V and 7 bases from J, with 10 bases in between. CDR1 and CDR2 from the germline V gene are SGHTA and FQGNSA. This CDR3 is CASSLGAGIGYTF. CDR3 coding DNA: TGTGCCAGCAGCTTAGGGGCAGGGATTGGCTACACCTTC.

V is TRBV19 and J is TRBJ1-4; the match to TRBD1 covers 10 bases. Trimming cost V 4 bases and J 5 bases; bases outside gene matches: 13. CDR1 LNHDA and CDR2 SQIVND come from the germline V gene (reference sequence). CDR3 length: 18 amino acids. DNA of the CDR3: TGTGCCAGTAGTAGGGGACAGGGGACCGCTTACAACAATGAAAAACTGTTTTTT. This gives the protein CASSRGQGTAYNNEKLFF. Filled out from reference TRBV19 and TRBJ1-4, the complete variable domain reads DGGITQSPKYLFRKEGQNVTLSCEQNLNHDAMYWYRQDPGQGLRLIYYSQIVNDFQKGDIAEGYSVSREKKESFPLTVTSAQKNPTAFYLCASSRGQGTAYNNEKLFFGSGTQLSVL.

This clone was recorded a few times. This chain links TRBV5-4 with TRBJ2-5, with a possible D match to TRBD1 (6 bases). With 6 bases removed from V and 5 bases from J, the gap between germline ends came to 20 bases. The germline V gene has CDR1 SGHNT and CDR2 YYREEE (reference sequence). The CDR3 loop spans 15 amino acids. The CDR3 sequence is CASTLDQGRGETQYF. CDR3 DNA sequence: TGTGCCAGCACCTTAGACCAGGGGCGCGGGGAGACCCAGTACTTC.

V and J are TRBV19 and TRBJ2-3; 8 bases match TRBD2. With 1 base clipped from V and 4 bases from J, the junction kept 4 bases outside the gene matches. Germline values: CDR1 LNHDA, CDR2 SQIVND (reference sequence). The CDR3 length is 15 residues. DNA of the CDR3: TGTGCCAGTAGTATAGCGGGAGGGCAGGCAGATACGCAGTATTTT. Translating it yields CASSIAGGQADTQYF.

This clone showed up just a few times. This rearrangement joins TRBV4-3 to TRBJ2-1; D uncertain. CDR3 length equals 13 residues. Germline V gene sequence: CDR1 LGHNA, CDR2 YSLEER. Between the trimmed V and J ends, which lost 0 bases and 4 bases, there was a span of 4 bases. The CDR3 reads CASSQDHYNEQFF. The DNA of the CDR3 is TGCGCCAGCAGCCAAGATCATTACAATGAGCAGTTCTTC.

The chain recombines TRBV6-4 with TRBJ1-5, with D uncertain. Germline values: CDR1 MRHNA, CDR2 SNTAGT. CDR3 length: 12 amino acids. The V end lost 7 bases, the J end lost 7 bases, and 11 bases lay between the germline ends. The CDR3 reads CASKIGLQPQHF. The CDR3 bases are TGTGCCAGCAAGATTGGGCTGCAGCCCCAGCATTTT.

This clone was counted only a few times. This chain connects TRBV6-5 to TRBJ1-5; D gene uncertain. The CDR3 is made up of 15 amino acids. Trimming cost V 0 bases and J 7 bases, with 13 bases left between them. The germline CDR1 and CDR2 sequences are MNHEY and SVGAGI. The CDR3 nucleotides are TGTGCCAGCAGTTACTCGAGGTCTCCCGACCAGCCCCAGCATTTT. Encoded protein: CASSYSRSPDQPQHF.

In nucleotides, the CDR3 is TGTGCCACCAGCAGATGGCGACAGAAGCAAGAGACCCAGTACTTC. It encodes CATSRWRQKQETQYF. This chain links TRBV15 with TRBJ2-5; D may be TRBD1 (5 bases). Germline V lookup: CDR1 LNHNV, CDR2 YYDKDF (reference sequence). The CDR3 sequence is 15 residues long. V was pared by 2 bases and J by 2 bases, with 12 bases between. The entire variable domain, with the rest obtained from reference TRBV15 and TRBJ2-5, is as follows: DAMVIQNPRYQVTQFGKPVTLSCSQTLNHNVMYWYQQKSSQAPKLLFHYYDKDFNNEADTPDNFQSRRPNTSFCFLDIRSPGLGDTAMYLCATSRWRQKQETQYFGPGTRLLVL.

This rearrangement joins TRBV4-1 to TRBJ1-2; the D is unclear. This CDR3 contains 14 residues. Trimming removed 1 base from V and 7 bases from J, with 13 bases in between. Germline V CDR1 and CDR2: MGHRA, YSYEKL. The CDR3 nucleotides are TGCGCCAGCAGCCAAGGTCGGTTCACGGGTGGCTACACCTTC. It translates to CASSQGRFTGGYTF.

This sequence joins TRBV5-1 and TRBJ2-6; D gene uncertain. This CDR3 comprises 15 residues. V was trimmed by 3 bases and J by 0 bases, leaving 7 bases between them. The germline V gene has CDR1 SGHRS and CDR2 YFSETQ. As DNA, the CDR3 is TGCGCCAGCAGCTCCACGAGCTCTGGGGCCAACGTCCTGACTTTC. This translates into CASSSTSSGANVLTF.

The chain recombines TRBV7-9 with TRBJ2-7; 10 bases agree with TRBD1. The CDR3 runs to 15 residues. CDR1 is SEHNR and CDR2 is FQNEAQ in the germline V gene (reference sequence). The junction had 9 bases not matched to a gene; V was cut back by 5 bases and J by 5 bases. The CDR3 DNA reads TGTGCCAGCAGCGGGGGGACAGGGGTGACCCACGAGCAGTACTTC. Translating it yields CASSGGTGVTHEQYF.

This sequence joins TRBV28 and TRBJ2-1; a weak D match, TRBD1 (6 bases). There are 15 residues in the CDR3. Germline assignment: CDR1 MDHEN and CDR2 SYDVKM. V lost 6 bases, J lost 6 bases, and 18 bases lay in between. CDR3 sequence reads: CASRGYRAQLNEQFF. CDR3 nucleotides: TGTGCCAGCAGAGGGTACAGGGCTCAGCTCAATGAGCAGTTCTTC.

This chain joins TRBV25-1 and TRBJ2-2, with D maybe TRBD2 (5 bases). This CDR3 is 15 amino acids long. Trimming removed 6 bases at V and 5 bases at J, with 16 bases between. Germline V gene lookup returns CDR1 MGHDK and CDR2 SYGVNS. CDR3 nucleotide sequence: TGTGCCAGCAGGGAGGAGGCAGTAGGGACCGGGGAGCTGTTTTTT. Translated, it gives CASREEAVGTGELFF.

CDR3 bases: TGTGCCAGCAGCCCAACCCCTACAGGCGGAGCTAACTATGGCTACACCTTC. Translating it yields CASSPTPTGGANYGYTF. The gene calls are TRBV5-5 and TRBJ1-2, with D possibly matching TRBD1 (5 bases). Germline-derived CDR1 and CDR2 are SGHKS and YYEKEE (reference sequence). The CDR3 extends over 17 amino acids. V was cut by 4 bases and J by 0 bases, with 19 bases left in between.

This chain uses TRBV5-1 with TRBJ1-2; D gene ambiguous. The CDR3 covers 15 residues. Germline V gene sequence: CDR1 SGHRS, CDR2 YFSETQ. The V end lost 0 bases, the J end lost 3 bases, and 12 bases lay between the germline ends. For the CDR3, the DNA is TGCGCCAGCAGCTTGGTGGGAGGGTACGACTATGGCTACACCTTC. It yields the protein CASSLVGGYDYGYTF.

The chain employs TRBV5-5 and TRBJ2-3, with D perhaps TRBD1 (6 bases). Germline CDR1 and CDR2: SGHKS and YYEKEE (reference sequence). This CDR3 region has 11 residues. The V and J ends lost 3 bases and 14 bases respectively, with 13 bases between them. The CDR3 sequence is CASSSNRDPYF. CDR3 DNA sequence: TGTGCCAGCAGCTCGAACAGGGATCCGTATTTT.

This rearrangement joins TRBV7-8 to TRBJ2-7; perhaps TRBD1 as D (5 bases). V was clipped by 7 bases and J by 9 bases, with 19 bases between them. Germline CDR1 and CDR2: SGHVS and FQNEAQ. This CDR3 spans 13 amino acids. As DNA, the CDR3 is TGTGCCAGCACTATGGGGCCCAGCGACCGGCAGTACTTC. Translating it yields CASTMGPSDRQYF.